Listed here are 5 T cell receptor beta chains from one sample, sequenced in a study of human T cells and chemical hapten exposure. Time point described: pre-sensitization, week 0. Treatment denoted: therapeutic diphenylcyclopropenone sensitization with weekly scalp DPC. TCRdb re-called the RACE reads through MiXCR, storing one row per CDR3 protein. The table records fewer than 150,000 distinct CDR3 sequences, roughly 14% of them present only once. Sequenced here: whole blood, sampled in connection with sensitization to the hapten diphenylcyclopropenone (DPC). These receptors were obtained from a young woman with alopecia areata. Some clones in this sample may be carry-over from other donors' samples.

This clonotype was recorded at least ten times. This chain uses TRBV28 with TRBJ2-6; 7 positions agree with TRBD2. There are 18 residues in the CDR3. V shed 3 bases and J 0 bases; nucleotides not matched to a gene: 8. Germline CDR1 and CDR2: MDHEN and SYDVKM. Written as DNA, the CDR3 is TGTGCCAGCAGTTTCAGCGCGGGGGACCCCTCTGGGGCCAACGTCCTGACTTTC. This codes for CASSFSAGDPSGANVLTF. The variable domain in full, with the rest retrieved from reference TRBV28 and TRBJ2-6, is DVKVTQSSRYLVKRTGEKVFLECVQDMDHENMFWYRQDPGLGLRLIYFSYDVKMKEKGDIPEGYSVSREKKERFSLILESASTNQTSMYLCASSFSAGDPSGANVLTFGAGSRLTVL.

In this sample, this clonotype turned up many times. The chain couples TRBV4-3 to TRBJ2-2, with 7 bases identical to TRBD1. CDR1 and CDR2 (germline): LGHNA, YSLEER. Trimming at V came to 2 bases and at J to 1 base, leaving 4 bases not matched to a gene. The CDR3 consists of 16 residues. CDR3 sequence reads: CASSQSQGWNTGELFF. DNA of the CDR3: TGCGCCAGCAGCCAATCACAGGGGTGGAACACCGGGGAGCTGTTTTTT.

This clonotype occurred a few times. V is TRBV9 and J is TRBJ1-2; D perhaps matches TRBD1 (6 bases). Germline V CDR1 and CDR2: SGDLS, YYNGEE. Trimming cost V 4 bases and J 7 bases, with 17 bases left between them. The length of the CDR3 is 14 residues. CDR3 sequence: CASSPPGGLGGYTF. For the CDR3, the DNA is TGTGCCAGCAGCCCCCCTGGGGGGCTTGGTGGCTACACCTTC.

The V and J genes are TRBV7-9 and TRBJ1-1, with 10 bases identical to TRBD1. The CDR3 has 15 residues. Per germline, CDR1 SEHNR and CDR2 FQNEAQ (reference sequence). V shed 2 bases, J shed 5 bases, and the junction held 5 bases outside the gene matches. The chain's CDR3 is CASSLRTGGRTEAFF. CDR3 sequence (DNA): TGTGCCAGCAGCTTACGGACAGGGGGTCGGACTGAAGCTTTCTTT.

This clonotype was counted once. This chain connects TRBV20-1 to TRBJ2-3; no clear D gene. This CDR3 contains 15 residues. V dropped 2 bases and J dropped 2 bases, with 14 bases sitting between them. The germline gives CDR1 DFQATT, CDR2 SNEGSKA (reference sequence). CDR3 sequence reads: CSARSSVQATDTQYF. For the CDR3, the DNA is TGCAGTGCTAGATCCTCAGTTCAGGCCACAGATACGCAGTATTTT.